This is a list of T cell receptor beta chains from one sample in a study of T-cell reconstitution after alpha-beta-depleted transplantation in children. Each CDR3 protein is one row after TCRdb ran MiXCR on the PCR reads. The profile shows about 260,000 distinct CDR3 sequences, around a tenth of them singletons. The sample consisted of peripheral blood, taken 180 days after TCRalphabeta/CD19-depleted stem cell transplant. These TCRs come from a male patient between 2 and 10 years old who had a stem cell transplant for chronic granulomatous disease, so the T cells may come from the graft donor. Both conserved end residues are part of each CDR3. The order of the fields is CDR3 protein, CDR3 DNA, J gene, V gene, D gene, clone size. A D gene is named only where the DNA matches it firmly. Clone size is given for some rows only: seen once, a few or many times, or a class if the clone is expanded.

cdr3_aa: CASSLDRTGNTIYF
cdr3_nt: TGTGCCAGCAGCCTCGACAGGACTGGAAACACCATATATTTT
j_call: TRBJ1-3
v_call: TRBV7-9
d_call: -
clone_size: many

cdr3_aa: CASSEGRTPTQPQHF
cdr3_nt: TGTGCCAGCAGTGAAGGACGGACACCAACTCAGCCCCAGCATTTT
j_call: TRBJ1-5
v_call: TRBV6-1
d_call: -
clone_size: few

cdr3_aa: CASSPSEGIYTGELFF
cdr3_nt: TGTGCCAGCAGCCCAAGCGAAGGGATTTATACCGGGGAGCTGTTTTTT
j_call: TRBJ2-2
v_call: TRBV5-4
d_call: -
clone_size: -

cdr3_aa: CARPPGQIYNEQFF
cdr3_nt: TGTGCCAGACCTCCCGGACAGATCTACAATGAGCAGTTCTTC
j_call: TRBJ2-1
v_call: TRBV7-9
d_call: -
clone_size: many

cdr3_aa: CSASVGVSQYF
cdr3_nt: TGCAGTGCTAGCGTGGGGGTGTCGCAGTATTTT
j_call: TRBJ2-3
v_call: TRBV20-1
d_call: -
clone_size: many

cdr3_aa: CSARRVWTEAFF
cdr3_nt: TGCAGTGCGAGGAGGGTTTGGACTGAAGCTTTCTTT
j_call: TRBJ1-1
v_call: TRBV20-1
d_call: -
clone_size: many

cdr3_aa: CASSPLGGPAGNTIYF
cdr3_nt: TGTGCCAGCAGCCCCCTGGGGGGGCCTGCTGGAAACACCATATATTTT
j_call: TRBJ1-3
v_call: TRBV11-2
d_call: -
clone_size: many

cdr3_aa: CASTLLGGNSPLHF
cdr3_nt: TGTGCCAGCACCTTGCTAGGGGGCAACTCACCCCTCCACTTT
j_call: TRBJ1-6
v_call: TRBV12-3/TRBV12-4
d_call: TRBD1
clone_size: many

cdr3_aa: CASSLRQETQYF
cdr3_nt: TGTGCCAGCAGTTTGCGTCAAGAGACCCAGTACTTC
j_call: TRBJ2-5
v_call: TRBV5-1
d_call: -
clone_size: many

cdr3_aa: CAWSVARNNEQFF
cdr3_nt: TGTGCCTGGAGTGTCGCCAGGAACAATGAGCAGTTCTTC
j_call: TRBJ2-1
v_call: TRBV30
d_call: -
clone_size: many

cdr3_aa: CSVDIWYGYTF
cdr3_nt: TGCAGCGTTGACATATGGTATGGCTACACCTTC
j_call: TRBJ1-2
v_call: TRBV29-1
d_call: -
clone_size: few

cdr3_aa: CASTSGRFYNEQFF
cdr3_nt: TGTGCCAGCACTAGCGGGCGGTTCTACAATGAGCAGTTCTTC
j_call: TRBJ2-1
v_call: TRBV12-3/TRBV12-4
d_call: TRBD2
clone_size: few

cdr3_aa: CASSLAGTGNTKNIQYF
cdr3_nt: TGTGCCAGCAGTTTGGCGGGGACAGGGAATACCAAAAACATTCAGTACTTC
j_call: TRBJ2-4
v_call: TRBV12-3/TRBV12-4
d_call: TRBD1
clone_size: many

cdr3_aa: CASARNYEQYF
cdr3_nt: TGCGCCAGCGCCAGGAACTACGAGCAGTACTTC
j_call: TRBJ2-7
v_call: TRBV5-1
d_call: -
clone_size: many

cdr3_aa: CASSLSRTRNTEAFF
cdr3_nt: TGTGCCAGCAGCCTTTCACGGACAAGGAACACTGAAGCTTTCTTT
j_call: TRBJ1-1
v_call: TRBV12-3/TRBV12-4
d_call: -
clone_size: -

cdr3_aa: CASSFSVTSGSLYEQYF
cdr3_nt: TGTGCCAGCAGCTTCTCCGTGACTAGCGGGAGTCTGTACGAGCAGTACTTC
j_call: TRBJ2-7
v_call: TRBV13
d_call: TRBD2
clone_size: many

cdr3_aa: CASSHEFSGRDAYNEQFF
cdr3_nt: TGCGCCAGCAGCCATGAGTTTAGCGGGAGAGACGCCTACAATGAGCAGTTCTTC
j_call: TRBJ2-1
v_call: TRBV4-1
d_call: TRBD2
clone_size: many

cdr3_aa: CSALRWVAGLQETQYF
cdr3_nt: TGCAGTGCTCTTCGGTGGGTAGCGGGACTCCAAGAGACCCAGTACTTC
j_call: TRBJ2-5
v_call: TRBV20-1
d_call: TRBD2
clone_size: many

cdr3_aa: CASSSRTSGGDEQYF
cdr3_nt: TGTGCCAGCAGTTCCAGGACTAGCGGGGGGGACGAGCAGTACTTC
j_call: TRBJ2-7
v_call: TRBV6-5
d_call: TRBD2
clone_size: many

cdr3_aa: CASSLIVGGTTSWEQFF
cdr3_nt: TGTGCCAGCAGTTTAATCGTCGGCGGGACCACTAGTTGGGAGCAGTTCTTC
j_call: TRBJ2-1
v_call: TRBV12-3/TRBV12-4
d_call: -
clone_size: many

cdr3_aa: CATSDRVLVDPTGQYF
cdr3_nt: TGTGCCACCTCGGATAGGGTTCTGGTAGATCCGACGGGCCAGTACTTC
j_call: TRBJ2-5
v_call: TRBV12-3/TRBV12-4
d_call: -
clone_size: many

cdr3_aa: CASSPRALDEQFF
cdr3_nt: TGTGCCAGCTCACCACGGGCCCTGGATGAGCAGTTCTTC
j_call: TRBJ2-1
v_call: TRBV18
d_call: -
clone_size: many

cdr3_aa: CASSTQLLSGANVLTF
cdr3_nt: TGTGCCAGCAGCACACAGTTGCTCTCTGGGGCCAACGTCCTGACTTTC
j_call: TRBJ2-6
v_call: TRBV7-2
d_call: -
clone_size: many

cdr3_aa: CASSFRLRETQYF
cdr3_nt: TGTGCCAGCAGTTTCAGGCTTAGGGAGACCCAGTACTTC
j_call: TRBJ2-5
v_call: TRBV28
d_call: -
clone_size: many

cdr3_aa: CAISESGFSPLHF
cdr3_nt: TGTGCCATCAGTGAGTCCGGGTTTTCACCCCTCCACTTT
j_call: TRBJ1-6
v_call: TRBV10-3
d_call: -
clone_size: many

cdr3_aa: CASSPDSRTGSPLHF
cdr3_nt: TGCGCCAGCAGCCCCGATTCAAGAACGGGTTCACCCCTCCACTTT
j_call: TRBJ1-6
v_call: TRBV5-1
d_call: -
clone_size: many

cdr3_aa: CASSDGQGTEAFF
cdr3_nt: TGCGCCAGCAGCGACGGACAGGGCACTGAAGCTTTCTTT
j_call: TRBJ1-1
v_call: TRBV4-3
d_call: TRBD1
clone_size: many

cdr3_aa: CASGGLQETQYF
cdr3_nt: TGTGCCTCCGGGGGCCTCCAAGAGACCCAGTACTTC
j_call: TRBJ2-5
v_call: TRBV10-3
d_call: -
clone_size: many

cdr3_aa: CASSLVLGLRGETEAFF
cdr3_nt: TGTGCCAGCAGTTTAGTATTGGGGCTAAGGGGGGAGACTGAAGCTTTCTTT
j_call: TRBJ1-1
v_call: TRBV12-3/TRBV12-4
d_call: -
clone_size: -

cdr3_aa: CSVRTSWQDTQYF
cdr3_nt: TGCAGTGTCCGGACTAGCTGGCAAGATACGCAGTATTTT
j_call: TRBJ2-3
v_call: TRBV20-1
d_call: TRBD2
clone_size: many

cdr3_aa: CSARVPSSGRSQETQYF
cdr3_nt: TGCAGTGCTAGGGTGCCCTCTAGCGGGAGGTCCCAAGAGACCCAGTACTTC
j_call: TRBJ2-5
v_call: TRBV20-1
d_call: TRBD2
clone_size: many